In its sample, the clone carrying this T cell receptor (beta chain) was seen a few times. Its antigen is as yet unknown. Other DNA sequences of this sample code for an identical CDR3. TCRdb's table, derived via immunoSEQ multiplex PCR, lists solely in-frame clones and lacks some. The profile covers around 15,000 clones, with about 74% appearing a single time and approximately 23% taken by the ten largest. The junction had 7 bases not matched to a gene; V was cut back by 4 bases and J by 9 bases. The CDR3 totals 14 residues. CDR1 is SGHRS, CDR2 YFSETQ, per germline. Viral peptide pools were used in the ViraFEST assay to expand antigen-specific CD4+ T cells, and sequencing came afterward. The culture ran for approximately 9 days before CD4+ T cells were isolated. Participants received two doses of either the BNT162b2 or mRNA-1273 vaccine. Testing of the vaccine recipients showed negative nucleocapsid antibodies and no prior SARS-CoV-2 infection.

These data come from a study of vaccination effects on CD4 cells after COVID-19. About the study: The median interval between the second dose and post-vaccine sampling was 72 days.

Specimen: CD4+ T cells from PBMCs cultured with HCoV-NL63 spike peptides, collected after COVID-19 vaccination. The chain combines TRBV5-1 with TRBJ1-6, with 7 nucleotides matching TRBD1. This sequence originates from a human donor who received a COVID-19 vaccine. The CDR3 coding sequence is TGCGCCAGCAGCCCACAGGGGAGCGGTTCACCCCTCCACTTT. Translation gives CASSPQGSGSPLHF.